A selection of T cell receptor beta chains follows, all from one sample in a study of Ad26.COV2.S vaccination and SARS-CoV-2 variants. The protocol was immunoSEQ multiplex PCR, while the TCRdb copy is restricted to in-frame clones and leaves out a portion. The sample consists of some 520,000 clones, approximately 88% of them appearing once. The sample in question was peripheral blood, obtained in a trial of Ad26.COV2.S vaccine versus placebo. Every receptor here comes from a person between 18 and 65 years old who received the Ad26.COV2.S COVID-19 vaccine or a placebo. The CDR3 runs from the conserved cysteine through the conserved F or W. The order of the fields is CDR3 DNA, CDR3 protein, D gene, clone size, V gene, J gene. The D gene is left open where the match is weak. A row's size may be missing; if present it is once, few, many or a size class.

DNA: TGTGCCATCAAAGGGACATATGTCCATCAGCCCCAGCATTTT
CDR3: CAIKGTYVHQPQHF
D: -
size: once
V: TRBV10-3
J: TRBJ1-5

DNA: TGTGCCTGGAGTGTACTGAGGGGACACAAACGGGATTCACCCCTCCACTTT
CDR3: CAWSVLRGHKRDSPLHF
D: -
size: -
V: TRBV30
J: TRBJ1-6

DNA: TGTGCCAGCAGTACCCCCCGGGCCTACGAAGAGACCCAGTACTTC
CDR3: CASSTPRAYEETQYF
D: -
size: -
V: TRBV28
J: TRBJ2-5

DNA: TGCAGCGTTGAAGGGAGGGGGCGGGTCACTGAAGCTTTCTTT
CDR3: CSVEGRGRVTEAFF
D: TRBD1
size: -
V: TRBV29-1
J: TRBJ1-1

DNA: TGTGCCAGCAGACAAACAGGGGTCTACGAGCAGTACTTC
CDR3: CASRQTGVYEQYF
D: TRBD1
size: -
V: TRBV28
J: TRBJ2-7

DNA: TGTGCCAGCAGCCCTCAGACTAGCGGGTATGAGCAGTTCTTC
CDR3: CASSPQTSGYEQFF
D: TRBD2
size: -
V: TRBV5-4
J: TRBJ2-1

DNA: TGTGCCAGCAGAACGACGCTGACCTACAATGAGCAGTTCTTC
CDR3: CASRTTLTYNEQFF
D: -
size: -
V: TRBV28
J: TRBJ2-1

DNA: TGTGCCAGCAGCCCCACCCGGGGCCAGAAACAATATGGCTACACCTTC
CDR3: CASSPTRGQKQYGYTF
D: -
size: -
V: TRBV2
J: TRBJ1-2

DNA: TGTGCCAGCAGTTACTCGTTTACAGGCGGCCGGTACTTC
CDR3: CASSYSFTGGRYF
D: -
size: -
V: TRBV6-2/TRBV6-3
J: TRBJ2-7

DNA: TGTGCCAGCAGCCCTACCCTTCAGGGCGTCAATGGCTACACCTTC
CDR3: CASSPTLQGVNGYTF
D: -
size: -
V: TRBV3-1/TRBV3-2
J: TRBJ1-2

DNA: TGTGCCAGCGTCCCTAGCGTAATGAATGAGCAGTTCTTC
CDR3: CASVPSVMNEQFF
D: -
size: -
V: TRBV6-5
J: TRBJ2-1

DNA: TGTGCCAGCAGCTTAGGGGACACAGGGAACAATGAGCAGTTCTTC
CDR3: CASSLGDTGNNEQFF
D: -
size: once
V: TRBV11-2
J: TRBJ2-1

DNA: TGTGCCAGCAGCTTGGGGCCTACAGGGGTCGAGCAGTTCTTC
CDR3: CASSLGPTGVEQFF
D: TRBD1
size: -
V: TRBV5-4
J: TRBJ2-1

DNA: TGTGCCAGTAGTCGATTGAGGGGTGGCACTGAAGCTTTCTTT
CDR3: CASSRLRGGTEAFF
D: -
size: -
V: TRBV19
J: TRBJ1-1

DNA: TGTGCCAGCAGCCGGGGATACAGGGGAACTAATGAAAAACTGTTTTTT
CDR3: CASSRGYRGTNEKLFF
D: TRBD1
size: -
V: TRBV16
J: TRBJ1-4

DNA: TGTGCCAGCAGCCGAACCGATTGGGGGACAGACGAGCAGTACTTC
CDR3: CASSRTDWGTDEQYF
D: TRBD1
size: -
V: TRBV27
J: TRBJ2-7

DNA: TGTGCCAGCAGCGAGACAGGTCGGAACACTGAAGCTTTCTTT
CDR3: CASSETGRNTEAFF
D: -
size: -
V: TRBV28
J: TRBJ1-1

DNA: TGTGCCAGCAGTTACTATCGGGGAGACGGGGCCAACGTCCTGACTTTC
CDR3: CASSYYRGDGANVLTF
D: -
size: -
V: TRBV6-2/TRBV6-3
J: TRBJ2-6

DNA: TGTGCCAGCAGTCAGTCTGGCCGCACAGATACGCAGTATTTT
CDR3: CASSQSGRTDTQYF
D: -
size: -
V: TRBV16
J: TRBJ2-3

DNA: TGTGCCAGCTCACCACCGGGGACTGGGGCCAACGTCCTGACTTTC
CDR3: CASSPPGTGANVLTF
D: -
size: -
V: TRBV18
J: TRBJ2-6

DNA: TGCGCCAGCAGCTTGGGGGACTTCTACAATGAGCAGTTCTTC
CDR3: CASSLGDFYNEQFF
D: -
size: -
V: TRBV5-1
J: TRBJ2-1

DNA: TGTGCCAGCGCACTCTTAGGACAGGGTTCCGAGCAGTACTTC
CDR3: CASALLGQGSEQYF
D: TRBD1
size: -
V: TRBV6-5
J: TRBJ2-7

DNA: TGTGCCAGCAGCGTAGGTGGGCCCCGAGCTAACTATGGCTACACCTTC
CDR3: CASSVGGPRANYGYTF
D: -
size: -
V: TRBV9
J: TRBJ1-2

DNA: TGTGCCAGCAGCCCTGGGGACAGGGGGTACCAGCCCCAGCATTTT
CDR3: CASSPGDRGYQPQHF
D: TRBD1
size: -
V: TRBV7-6
J: TRBJ1-5

DNA: TGTGCCAGCAGGGTAACCTACGAGCAGTACTTC
CDR3: CASRVTYEQYF
D: -
size: once
V: TRBV6-5
J: TRBJ2-7

DNA: TGCGCCAGCAGTGAAACGAATCAGCCCCAGCATTTT
CDR3: CASSETNQPQHF
D: -
size: -
V: TRBV10-1
J: TRBJ1-5

DNA: TGTGCCAGCAGTTTATGGGGGGGCCAGGCCTACGAGCAGTACTTC
CDR3: CASSLWGGQAYEQYF
D: -
size: -
V: TRBV28
J: TRBJ2-7

DNA: TGCGCCAGCAGCCGATTAGCTGGGGGGACATCCCTCTCTGGGGCCAACGTCCTGACTTTC
CDR3: CASSRLAGGTSLSGANVLTF
D: -
size: -
V: TRBV5-1
J: TRBJ2-6

DNA: TGTGCCAGCAGGTGGTTGGGACTAGCGGGAGGGGACTCCTACAATGAGCAGTTCTTC
CDR3: CASRWLGLAGGDSYNEQFF
D: TRBD2
size: -
V: TRBV5-8
J: TRBJ2-1

DNA: TGTGCCAGCAGCTTAGGGGGGGGACTAGCGGGAGGCACAGATACGCAGTATTTT
CDR3: CASSLGGGLAGGTDTQYF
D: TRBD2
size: -
V: TRBV7-2
J: TRBJ2-3

DNA: TGTGCCAGCAGCCCAGGGGGTACGGAGGCTAGAGGACTCTACGAGCAGTACTTC
CDR3: CASSPGGTEARGLYEQYF
D: TRBD1
size: -
V: TRBV6-2/TRBV6-3
J: TRBJ2-7

DNA: TGTGCCAGCAGCTTATCCCCTCGCCGCGAGCAGTACTTC
CDR3: CASSLSPRREQYF
D: -
size: -
V: TRBV7-2
J: TRBJ2-7

DNA: TGTGCTAGCAGCCCGACAGGGACCTCGAACACCGGGGAGCTGTTTTTT
CDR3: CASSPTGTSNTGELFF
D: TRBD1
size: -
V: TRBV7-7
J: TRBJ2-2

DNA: TGCGCCAGCTCGGGACTAGCGGGAGCGGGGGGGACCCAGTACTTC
CDR3: CASSGLAGAGGTQYF
D: TRBD2
size: -
V: TRBV5-1
J: TRBJ2-5

DNA: TGTGCCAGCAGCGTAGGGTTGAGACTATACAATGAGCAGTTCTTC
CDR3: CASSVGLRLYNEQFF
D: -
size: -
V: TRBV9
J: TRBJ2-1

DNA: TGTGCCAGCAGCGCCGGCTCTAGCGTCAGGACAGATACGCAGTATTTT
CDR3: CASSAGSSVRTDTQYF
D: -
size: -
V: TRBV9
J: TRBJ2-3

DNA: TGTGCCAGCAGCCCCAGTGGGGTGAGGAGGGATGGCTACACCTTC
CDR3: CASSPSGVRRDGYTF
D: -
size: -
V: TRBV5-6
J: TRBJ1-2

DNA: TGTGCCATCAGTTTAACCGGGACTAGAGGGGAGACCCAGTACTTC
CDR3: CAISLTGTRGETQYF
D: TRBD2
size: -
V: TRBV10-3
J: TRBJ2-5

DNA: TGTGCCAGCAGCGTGGAGGGGGTGTGGACCGGGGAGCTGTTTTTT
CDR3: CASSVEGVWTGELFF
D: -
size: -
V: TRBV9
J: TRBJ2-2

DNA: TGTGCCAGCAGCTTAGACAGGGGTAGGATCTACGAGCAGTACTTC
CDR3: CASSLDRGRIYEQYF
D: TRBD1
size: -
V: TRBV7-9
J: TRBJ2-7

DNA: TGTGCCAGCAGCCGGCAGGGGGCTGATACGCAGTATTTT
CDR3: CASSRQGADTQYF
D: TRBD1
size: -
V: TRBV27
J: TRBJ2-3